There are a few counts of the clone carrying this T cell receptor beta chain. Its matching antigen is unknown. TCRdb processed the reads anew with MiXCR; each CDR3 protein has one entry. The data show some 150,000 distinct CDR3 sequences, about 25% seen once. The data derive from a study of T cell repertoires in cytomegalovirus infection. About the research overall: Matching HLA type, along with CMV infection, was indicated by public TCR beta signatures.

General study results and limits: Clonotype analysis showed dominance of the ex vivo response by HLA-C-restricted CMV-specific TCR beta clonotypes.

The sequenced material came from PBMCs. The TCR comes from a human donor in good health (CMV status not recorded). Some clones in this sample may be carry-over from other donors' samples.

The CDR3 region has the DNA TGCAGTGCTAGACTCGGACCCCGGCACACAGATACGCAGTATTTT. Translating gives CSARLGPRHTDTQYF. The V call is TRBV20-1, the J call TRBJ2-3; no clear D. CDR3 size: 15 residues. Germline assignment: CDR1 DFQATT and CDR2 SNEGSKA (reference sequence). V was cut by 2 bases and J by 2 bases, with 14 bases left in between.